The source of this TCR beta chain is a study of blood T cell repertoires in COVID-19. Whole-study context: The United States, Italy and Spain were the sources of the acute and convalescent COVID-19 samples. T cells, B-cell-depleted T cells, or PBMCs provided the cDNA or gDNA that served as material.

Per the study methods: By means of reference gene primer amplification, nucleated cell counts were estimated. Data came from immunoSEQ multiplex PCR; TCRdb stores just in-frame clones and leaves some out. That table is the source of V, J and clone size, and D and trimming were worked out from the DNA. Here the sample spans 87,000 or so clones, around 87% being singletons. Sequencing was performed on peripheral blood. The TCR sequence derives from a human donor with acute or convalescent COVID-19. The donor label of this sample is uncertain.

Written as DNA, the CDR3 is TGTGCCAGCGGGCTACAGGGTTCCTCCGGGGAGCTGTTTTTT. Protein: CASGLQGSSGELFF. The chain combines TRBV19 with TRBJ2-2; D may be TRBD1 (6 bases). The CDR3 spans 14 residues. Per germline, CDR1 LNHDA and CDR2 SQIVND (reference sequence). V was shortened by 9 bases and J by 6 bases, with 17 bases between the two germline ends.